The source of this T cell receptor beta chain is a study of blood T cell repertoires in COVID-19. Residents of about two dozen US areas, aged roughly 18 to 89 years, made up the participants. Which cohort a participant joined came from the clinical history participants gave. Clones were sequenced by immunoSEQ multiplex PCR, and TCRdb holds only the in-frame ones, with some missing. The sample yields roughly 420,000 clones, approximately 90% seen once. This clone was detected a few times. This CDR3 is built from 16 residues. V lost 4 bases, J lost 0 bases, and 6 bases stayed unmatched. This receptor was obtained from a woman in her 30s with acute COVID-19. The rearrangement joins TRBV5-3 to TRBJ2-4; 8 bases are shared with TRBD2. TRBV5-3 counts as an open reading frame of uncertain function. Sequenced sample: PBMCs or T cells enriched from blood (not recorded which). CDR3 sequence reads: CARSISGGRAKNIQYF. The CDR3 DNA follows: TGTGCCAGAAGCATAAGCGGGGGCCGAGCCAAAAACATTCAGTACTTC.